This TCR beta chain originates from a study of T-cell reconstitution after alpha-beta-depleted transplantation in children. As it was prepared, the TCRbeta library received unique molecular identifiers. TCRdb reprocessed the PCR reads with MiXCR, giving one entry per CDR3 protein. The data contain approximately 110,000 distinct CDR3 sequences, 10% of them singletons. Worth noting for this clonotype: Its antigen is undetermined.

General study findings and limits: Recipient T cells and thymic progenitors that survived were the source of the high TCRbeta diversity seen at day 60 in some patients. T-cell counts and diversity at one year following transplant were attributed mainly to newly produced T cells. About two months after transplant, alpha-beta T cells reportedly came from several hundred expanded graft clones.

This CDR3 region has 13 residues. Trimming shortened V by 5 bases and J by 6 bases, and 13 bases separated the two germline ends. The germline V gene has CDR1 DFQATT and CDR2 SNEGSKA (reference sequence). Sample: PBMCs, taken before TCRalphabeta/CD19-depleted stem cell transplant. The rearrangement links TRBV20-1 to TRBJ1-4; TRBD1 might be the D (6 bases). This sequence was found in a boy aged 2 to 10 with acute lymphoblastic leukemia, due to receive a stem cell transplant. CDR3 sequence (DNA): TGCAGTGCTGCACGGGGACATGATGAAAAACTGTTTTTT. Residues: CSAARGHDEKLFF.